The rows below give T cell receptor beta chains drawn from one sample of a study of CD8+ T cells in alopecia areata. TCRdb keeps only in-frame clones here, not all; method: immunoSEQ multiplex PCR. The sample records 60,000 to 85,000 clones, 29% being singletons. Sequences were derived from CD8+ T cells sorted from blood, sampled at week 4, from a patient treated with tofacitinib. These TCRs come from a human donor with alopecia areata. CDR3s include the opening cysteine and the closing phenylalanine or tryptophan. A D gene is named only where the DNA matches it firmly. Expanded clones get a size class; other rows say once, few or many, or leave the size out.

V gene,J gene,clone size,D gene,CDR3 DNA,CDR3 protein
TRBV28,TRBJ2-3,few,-,TGTGCCAGCAGCCAGACCGACGGAGATACGCAGTATTTT,CASSQTDGDTQYF
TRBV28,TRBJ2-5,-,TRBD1,TGTGCCAGCAGTTTGTTCCCGACAGGGACGAGCCAAGAGACCCAGTACTTC,CASSLFPTGTSQETQYF
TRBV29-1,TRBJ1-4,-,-,TGCAGCGTAAGAGGCACGGGGCGGGACGAACTGTTTTTT,CSVRGTGRDELFF
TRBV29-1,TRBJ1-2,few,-,TGCAGCGCGAGGGGAGGGCCGTATGGCTACACCTTC,CSARGGPYGYTF
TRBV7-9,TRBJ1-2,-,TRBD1,TGTGCCAGCAGCTTAACAGGGGGCGCCGCCTTC,CASSLTGGAAF
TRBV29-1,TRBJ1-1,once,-,TGCAGCGTTGAAGCGGGTCGGAACACTGAAGCTTTCTTT,CSVEAGRNTEAFF
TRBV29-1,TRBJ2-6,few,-,TGCAGCGTAGGGACGTTCGTCTCTGGGGCCAACGTCCTGACTTTC,CSVGTFVSGANVLTF
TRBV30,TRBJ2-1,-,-,TGTGCCTGCCAAGACTCGAGCTCCTACAATGAGCAGTTCTTC,CACQDSSSYNEQFF
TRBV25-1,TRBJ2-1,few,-,TGTGCCAGCAAAATAATCAATGAGCAGTTCTTC,CASKIINEQFF
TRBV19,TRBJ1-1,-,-,TGTGCCAGTAGTGCCCCAGGTAACACTGAAGCTTTCTTT,CASSAPGNTEAFF
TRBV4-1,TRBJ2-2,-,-,TGCGCCAGCAGCCAACACGGGGGGGAGCTGTTTTTT,CASSQHGGELFF
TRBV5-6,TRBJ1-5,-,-,TGTGCCAGCAGCTTGTGGAACCAAGGGGCTGGCAATCAGCCCCAGCATTTT,CASSLWNQGAGNQPQHF
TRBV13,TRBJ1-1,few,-,TGTGCCAGCAGCTTACCGGACACAGTGAACACTGAAGCTTTCTTT,CASSLPDTVNTEAFF
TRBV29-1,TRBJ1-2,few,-,TGCAGCGTTGAGTCCGGGGGGAGCACCTTC,CSVESGGSTF
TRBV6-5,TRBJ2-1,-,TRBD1,TGTGCCAGCAGTTTCGGGGCGACAGGGGTTGATGAGCAGTTCTTC,CASSFGATGVDEQFF
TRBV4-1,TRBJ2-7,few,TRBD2,TGCGCCAGCAGCCAAGGGACTAGCGGCGCCTACGAGCAGTACTTC,CASSQGTSGAYEQYF
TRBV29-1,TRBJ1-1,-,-,TGCAGCGTTGGGGGTATCGACACTGAAGCTTTCTTT,CSVGGIDTEAFF
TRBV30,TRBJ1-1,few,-,TGTGCCTGGAGCAGGGACACTGAAGCTTTCTTT,CAWSRDTEAFF
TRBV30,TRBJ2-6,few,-,TGTGCCTGGAGTAGTCCCAGCTCTGGGGCCAACGTCCTGACTTTC,CAWSSPSSGANVLTF
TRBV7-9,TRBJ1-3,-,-,TGTGCCAGCAGCGGAAACACCATATATTTT,CASSGNTIYF
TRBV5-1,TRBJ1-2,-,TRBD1,TGCGCCAGCAGCTTGGGGGACAGACGGGCCAACTATGGCTACACCTTC,CASSLGDRRANYGYTF
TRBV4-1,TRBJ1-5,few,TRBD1,TGCGCCAGCAGCCAAGATCCGAACAGGGGTATTGTTGGTTTTCAGCCCCAGCATTTT,CASSQDPNRGIVGFQPQHF
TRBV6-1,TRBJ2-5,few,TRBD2,TGTGCCAGCAGTGCCACTAGCGGGAGGGCCCAAGAGACCCAGTACTTC,CASSATSGRAQETQYF
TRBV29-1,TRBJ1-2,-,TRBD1,TGCAGCGTTGTTCAGGGGGCCTATGGCTACACCTTC,CSVVQGAYGYTF
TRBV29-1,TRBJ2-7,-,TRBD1,TGCAGCGTTGAAGTGGACAGGGGTTACGAGCAGTACTTC,CSVEVDRGYEQYF
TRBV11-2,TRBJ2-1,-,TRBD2,TGTGCCAGCAGCTTGACGGCGGGAGACGTCAATGAGCAGTTCTTC,CASSLTAGDVNEQFF
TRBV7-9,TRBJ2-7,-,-,TGTGCCAGCAGCTCCCCCAAGACCGTCAACGCCGAGCAGTACTTC,CASSSPKTVNAEQYF
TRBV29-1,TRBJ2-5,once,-,TGCAGCGTTGAAGATATAGGGGCCTCTCAAGAGACCCAGTACTTC,CSVEDIGASQETQYF
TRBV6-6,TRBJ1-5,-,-,TGTGCCAGCATCGGGGGGTTGGATCAGCCCCAGCATTTT,CASIGGLDQPQHF
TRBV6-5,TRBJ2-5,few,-,TGTGCCACTGCCGGGGAGACCCAGTACTTC,CATAGETQYF
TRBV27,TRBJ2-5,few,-,TGTGCCAGCATGGGAGAGACCCAGTACTTC,CASMGETQYF
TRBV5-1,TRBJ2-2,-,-,TGCGCCAGCAGCCTGAGAGGGTCCACCGGGGAGCTGTTTTTT,CASSLRGSTGELFF
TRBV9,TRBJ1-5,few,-,TGTGCCAGCAGCGTAGCAGGGGGCAATCAGCCCCAGCATTTT,CASSVAGGNQPQHF
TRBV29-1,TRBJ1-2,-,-,TGCAGCGCTCGGTCGGGACAAAACTATGGCTACACCTTC,CSARSGQNYGYTF
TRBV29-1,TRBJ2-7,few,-,TGCAGCGTTGCGACAGGCAGGGGCTACGAGCAGTACTTC,CSVATGRGYEQYF